This TCR beta chain is from a study of long-term antiretroviral therapy in people with HIV. Whole-study findings and limits: Every time point showed a repertoire led by clones expanded before ART.

This clone appeared a single time. The target antigen is unknown. Survey-level resolution applied to immunoSEQ assay v3.0. Only in-frame clones appear in the TCRdb table, and some are missing; sequencing was by immunoSEQ multiplex PCR. The sample yields about 30,000 clones, over 90% seen once. The TCR originated in a man aged 35 to 55 with HIV. The sample here was unsorted PBMCs, taken 6.2 years after starting antiretroviral therapy.

The CDR3 coding sequence is TGTGCCAGCAGTCATGCACAGGTCGGCTATGGCTACACCTTC. Translating it yields CASSHAQVGYGYTF. V and J are TRBV5-5 and TRBJ1-2, with D possibly matching TRBD1 (5 bases). Trimming left V 5 bases short and J 4 bases short, with 15 bases between. The CDR3 sequence is 14 residues long. Germline V lookup: CDR1 SGHKS, CDR2 YYEKEE (reference sequence).